Listed below are T cell receptor beta chains from one sample, sequenced in a study of blood T cells in healthy people across ages. One entry per CDR3 protein, called by TCRdb with MiXCR from the 5' RACE reads. The sample consists of 1.5 million to 2 million distinct CDR3 sequences, approximately 28% of them appearing once. Sequencing input: blood. The receptors originated from a woman aged 25 to 39 in good health. CDR3s include the opening cysteine and the closing phenylalanine or tryptophan. The order of the fields is J gene, V gene, clone size, D gene, CDR3 protein, CDR3 DNA. A D gene is named only where the DNA matches it firmly. Some rows mark clone size as missing; the rest say once, few, many or name a class of expanded clone.

J gene: TRBJ1-6; V gene: TRBV5-4; clone size: NA; D gene: NA; CDR3 protein: CASSACGREIGNSPLHF; CDR3 DNA: TGTGCCAGCAGCGCCTGTGGCAGGGAAATCGGAAATTCACCCCTCCACTTT
J gene: TRBJ2-7; V gene: TRBV5-1; clone size: NA; D gene: NA; CDR3 protein: CASSDPTDEQYF; CDR3 DNA: TGCGCCAGCAGCGATCCCACGGACGAGCAGTACTTC
J gene: TRBJ2-2; V gene: TRBV15; clone size: NA; D gene: TRBD1; CDR3 protein: CATSGRTGVAGELFF; CDR3 DNA: TGTGCCACCAGCGGGAGGACAGGGGTGGCCGGGGAGCTGTTTTTT
J gene: TRBJ1-5; V gene: TRBV20-1; clone size: NA; D gene: TRBD1; CDR3 protein: CSATRTGRYSNQPQHF; CDR3 DNA: TGCAGTGCTACTAGGACAGGGAGGTATAGCAATCAGCCCCAGCATTTT
J gene: TRBJ1-4; V gene: TRBV28; clone size: NA; D gene: NA; CDR3 protein: CASSEEGTLVGRDEKLFF; CDR3 DNA: TGTGCCAGCAGCGAGGAAGGGACCTTAGTAGGGCGGGATGAAAAACTGTTTTTT
J gene: TRBJ2-7; V gene: TRBV12-3/TRBV12-4; clone size: NA; D gene: NA; CDR3 protein: CASSTGTRWHEQYF; CDR3 DNA: TGTGCCAGCAGCACCGGGACAAGGTGGCACGAGCAGTACTTC
J gene: TRBJ2-1; V gene: TRBV3-1; clone size: NA; D gene: TRBD1; CDR3 protein: CASSQGQGVQFF; CDR3 DNA: TGTGCCAGCAGCCAAGGACAGGGCGTGCAGTTCTTC
J gene: TRBJ2-4; V gene: TRBV7-9; clone size: many; D gene: TRBD2; CDR3 protein: CASSPGGGHPPNIQYF; CDR3 DNA: TGTGCCAGCAGCCCCGGGGGGGGACACCCTCCCAACATTCAGTACTTC
J gene: TRBJ2-7; V gene: TRBV27; clone size: NA; D gene: TRBD2; CDR3 protein: CASSQTSGSTRSYNEQYF; CDR3 DNA: TGTGCCAGCAGCCAGACTAGCGGGAGTACCCGCTCCTACAATGAGCAGTACTTC
J gene: TRBJ2-7; V gene: TRBV5-5; clone size: NA; D gene: NA; CDR3 protein: CASSLENREWDEQYF; CDR3 DNA: TGTGCCAGCAGCTTGGAGAACAGGGAATGGGATGAGCAGTACTTC
J gene: TRBJ2-1; V gene: TRBV7-9; clone size: NA; D gene: TRBD2; CDR3 protein: CASSLAGTSRYNEQFF; CDR3 DNA: TGTGCCAGCAGCTTAGCCGGGACTAGCCGCTACAATGAGCAGTTCTTC
J gene: TRBJ1-6; V gene: TRBV29-1; clone size: many; D gene: NA; CDR3 protein: CSVAATSNSPLHF; CDR3 DNA: TGCAGCGTTGCGGCGACTTCGAATTCACCCCTCCACTTT
J gene: TRBJ2-7; V gene: TRBV7-2; clone size: few; D gene: NA; CDR3 protein: CASSVERVGSYEQYF; CDR3 DNA: TGTGCCAGCAGCGTTGAGCGGGTTGGATCCTACGAGCAGTACTTC
J gene: TRBJ2-7; V gene: TRBV20-1; clone size: NA; D gene: NA; CDR3 protein: CSAPGTRSYEQYF; CDR3 DNA: TGCAGTGCTCCCGGGACACGCTCCTACGAGCAGTACTTC
J gene: TRBJ2-4; V gene: TRBV5-1; clone size: NA; D gene: TRBD1; CDR3 protein: CASSLRWDSKNIQYF; CDR3 DNA: TGCGCCAGCAGCTTGAGGTGGGACAGCAAAAACATTCAGTACTTC
J gene: TRBJ2-7; V gene: TRBV6-6; clone size: NA; D gene: TRBD1; CDR3 protein: CASSTQGNTNEQYF; CDR3 DNA: TGTGCCAGCAGTACACAGGGGAATACAAACGAGCAGTACTTC
J gene: TRBJ2-7; V gene: TRBV11-2; clone size: few; D gene: NA; CDR3 protein: CASSLDLGEISYEQYF; CDR3 DNA: TGTGCCAGCAGCTTAGATCTGGGGGAGATCTCCTACGAGCAGTACTTC
J gene: TRBJ1-5; V gene: TRBV12-3/TRBV12-4; clone size: NA; D gene: NA; CDR3 protein: CAGSLGGNQPQHF; CDR3 DNA: TGTGCCGGCAGTTTAGGGGGGAATCAGCCCCAGCATTTT
J gene: TRBJ2-2; V gene: TRBV6-6; clone size: NA; D gene: NA; CDR3 protein: CASSYPTRAGNTGELFF; CDR3 DNA: TGTGCCAGCAGTTACCCAACGCGAGCGGGGAACACCGGGGAGCTGTTTTTT
J gene: TRBJ2-7; V gene: TRBV20-1; clone size: NA; D gene: TRBD2; CDR3 protein: CSARVRLAGDGQYF; CDR3 DNA: TGCAGTGCTAGAGTACGGCTAGCGGGAGACGGGCAGTACTTT
J gene: TRBJ2-7; V gene: TRBV29-1; clone size: many; D gene: TRBD1; CDR3 protein: CSVAQGAGDEQYF; CDR3 DNA: TGCAGCGTTGCCCAGGGGGCTGGCGACGAGCAGTACTTC
J gene: TRBJ2-1; V gene: TRBV19; clone size: few; D gene: NA; CDR3 protein: CASSIDRGSHNEQFF; CDR3 DNA: TGTGCCAGTAGTATAGACAGGGGTTCACACAATGAGCAGTTCTTC
J gene: TRBJ2-5; V gene: TRBV6-5; clone size: many; D gene: TRBD2; CDR3 protein: CASSYSLLAGGQETQYF; CDR3 DNA: TGTGCCAGCAGTTACTCATTGCTAGCGGGGGGGCAAGAGACCCAGTACTTC
J gene: TRBJ1-1; V gene: TRBV25-1; clone size: NA; D gene: NA; CDR3 protein: CASSERPGGNTEAFF; CDR3 DNA: TGTGCCAGCAGTGAACGACCGGGAGGTAACACTGAAGCTTTCTTT
J gene: TRBJ2-7; V gene: TRBV6-5; clone size: NA; D gene: NA; CDR3 protein: CASSDYRAGSYEQYF; CDR3 DNA: TGTGCCAGCAGTGACTACAGGGCAGGGTCCTACGAGCAGTACTTC
J gene: TRBJ2-7; V gene: TRBV20-1; clone size: many; D gene: NA; CDR3 protein: CSARSLAPYEQYF; CDR3 DNA: TGCAGTGCTAGATCGCTAGCCCCCTACGAGCAGTACTTC
J gene: TRBJ2-3; V gene: TRBV7-3; clone size: NA; D gene: NA; CDR3 protein: CASSLLRGTLPDTQYF; CDR3 DNA: TGTGCCAGCAGCTTATTGAGGGGAACCCTCCCAGATACGCAGTATTTT
J gene: TRBJ1-6; V gene: TRBV5-1; clone size: NA; D gene: TRBD1; CDR3 protein: CASSLAGDRRNSPLHF; CDR3 DNA: TGCGCCAGCAGCTTGGCCGGGGACAGAAGAAATTCACCCCTCCACTTT
J gene: TRBJ1-6; V gene: TRBV5-1; clone size: few; D gene: TRBD1; CDR3 protein: CASRSPGQDNSPLHF; CDR3 DNA: TGCGCCAGCAGAAGCCCGGGACAGGACAATTCACCCCTCCACTTT
J gene: TRBJ2-2; V gene: TRBV29-1; clone size: few; D gene: NA; CDR3 protein: CSGESTGELFF; CDR3 DNA: TGCAGCGGGGAGAGCACCGGGGAGCTGTTTTTT
J gene: TRBJ2-4; V gene: TRBV6-5; clone size: many; D gene: NA; CDR3 protein: CASSYDYALAKNIQYF; CDR3 DNA: TGTGCCAGCAGTTACGATTACGCTTTAGCCAAAAACATTCAGTACTTC
J gene: TRBJ2-1; V gene: TRBV20-1; clone size: few; D gene: NA; CDR3 protein: CSTRAVRGHEQFF; CDR3 DNA: TGCAGTACAAGGGCGGTCCGCGGCCATGAGCAGTTCTTC
J gene: TRBJ2-1; V gene: TRBV5-1; clone size: NA; D gene: TRBD2; CDR3 protein: CASSARTSGFIYNEQFF; CDR3 DNA: TGCGCCAGCAGCGCCCGGACTAGCGGGTTCATCTACAATGAGCAGTTCTTC
J gene: TRBJ2-7; V gene: TRBV24-1; clone size: once; D gene: NA; CDR3 protein: CATSAGTGYEQYF; CDR3 DNA: TGTGCCACCAGTGCCGGGACCGGGTACGAGCAGTACTTC
J gene: TRBJ2-4; V gene: TRBV6-2/TRBV6-3; clone size: few; D gene: TRBD2; CDR3 protein: CASSDRTSGRYNEQYF; CDR3 DNA: TGTGCCAGCAGCGACCGGACTAGCGGCAGATACAATGAGCAGTACTTC
J gene: TRBJ2-5; V gene: TRBV5-1; clone size: NA; D gene: NA; CDR3 protein: CASSLEGGREKTQYF; CDR3 DNA: TGCGCCAGCAGCTTGGAGGGGGGCAGGGAGAAGACCCAGTACTTC
J gene: TRBJ2-2; V gene: TRBV20-1; clone size: few; D gene: NA; CDR3 protein: CSARLEVVGLTGELFF; CDR3 DNA: TGCAGTGCTAGATTAGAGGTTGTGGGACTCACCGGGGAGCTGTTTTTT
J gene: TRBJ1-5; V gene: TRBV6-5; clone size: NA; D gene: NA; CDR3 protein: CASGYGRNNQPQHF; CDR3 DNA: TGTGCCAGCGGTTACGGACGGAACAATCAGCCCCAGCATTTT
J gene: TRBJ2-4; V gene: TRBV20-1; clone size: many; D gene: TRBD1; CDR3 protein: CSARGTGKNIQYF; CDR3 DNA: TGCAGTGCTAGAGGGACAGGGAAAAACATTCAGTACTTC
J gene: TRBJ1-4; V gene: TRBV9; clone size: NA; D gene: NA; CDR3 protein: CASSVPWVDGEKLFF; CDR3 DNA: TGTGCCAGCAGCGTACCCTGGGTAGATGGTGAAAAACTGTTTTTT
J gene: TRBJ2-5; V gene: TRBV6-1; clone size: many; D gene: TRBD2; CDR3 protein: CASSDGRGVYQETQYF; CDR3 DNA: TGTGCCAGCAGTGACGGGAGGGGAGTGTACCAAGAGACCCAGTACTTC
J gene: TRBJ1-1; V gene: TRBV12-3/TRBV12-4; clone size: many; D gene: TRBD1; CDR3 protein: CASSPDRATEAFF; CDR3 DNA: TGCGCCAGCAGCCCGGACAGGGCAACTGAAGCTTTCTTT